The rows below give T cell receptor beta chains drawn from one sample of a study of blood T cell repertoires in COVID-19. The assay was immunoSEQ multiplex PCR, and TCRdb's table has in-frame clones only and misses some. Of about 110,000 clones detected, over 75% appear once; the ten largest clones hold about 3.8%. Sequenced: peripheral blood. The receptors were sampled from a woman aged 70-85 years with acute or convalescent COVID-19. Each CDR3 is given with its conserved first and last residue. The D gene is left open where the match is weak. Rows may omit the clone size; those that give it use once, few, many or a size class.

TGTGCCAGCAGCACCCGACAGGATAATCAGCCCCAGCATTTT	CASSTRQDNQPQHF	NA	TRBJ1-5	NA	TRBV21-1
TGTGCCAGCATCCCGGCCGGGACAGGGAAGTCGTATGGCTACACCTTC	CASIPAGTGKSYGYTF	NA	TRBJ1-2	TRBD1	TRBV28
TGTGCCAGCACGGCAGGGGGCGCGAGGAACACTGAAGCTTTCTTT	CASTAGGARNTEAFF	NA	TRBJ1-1	TRBD1	TRBV6-5
TGCGCCAGCAGCTCACAGGGTAGGGAGCTGTTTTTT	CASSSQGRELFF	NA	TRBJ2-2	NA	TRBV5-1
TGCGCCAGCAGCCTTCGGGACAGGGATAATTCACCCCTCCACTTT	CASSLRDRDNSPLHF	NA	TRBJ1-6	TRBD1	TRBV5-1
TGTGCCAGCAGTTCGCTTACCGGGACAGGGGGGTATGGCTACACCTTC	CASSSLTGTGGYGYTF	NA	TRBJ1-2	TRBD1	TRBV7-9
TGTGCCAGCAGAAAAACCTCTTCCGGGGTGCCTGGAAACACCATATATTTT	CASRKTSSGVPGNTIYF	NA	TRBJ1-3	NA	TRBV11-2
TGTGCCACGCAGGCACACAGCCAAGAGACCCAGTACTTC	CATQAHSQETQYF	NA	TRBJ2-5	NA	TRBV6-6
TGTGCCAGCAGAGACGAAAACCGGGGACAGCCGAATGAGCAGTTCTTC	CASRDENRGQPNEQFF	NA	TRBJ2-1	TRBD1	TRBV5-4
TGCGCCAGCAGCTTGGGGGGCCCTTCAGATGAGCAGTTCTTC	CASSLGGPSDEQFF	few	TRBJ2-1	NA	TRBV5-1
TGCGCCAGCAGCCTAGGACAGGGACCCTACACCTTC	CASSLGQGPYTF	NA	TRBJ1-2	TRBD1	TRBV5-1
TGCGCCAGCAGCATTGACAGGGGGGTCTACGAGCAGTACTTC	CASSIDRGVYEQYF	once	TRBJ2-7	TRBD1	TRBV5-1
TGCGCCAGCAGCCAACGGACTAGCGGGGTCCCCGGGGAGCTGTTTTTT	CASSQRTSGVPGELFF	NA	TRBJ2-2	TRBD2	TRBV5-1
TGTGCCAGCAGCTCAAGCGACAGGAGTTTTGAAAAACTGTTTTTT	CASSSSDRSFEKLFF	few	TRBJ1-4	NA	TRBV28
TGTGCCAGCAGTGCAGGGTTTGGTGGGTTGGGGTACTATGGCTACACCTTC	CASSAGFGGLGYYGYTF	NA	TRBJ1-2	NA	TRBV6-1
TGTGCCAGTAGTATTATGGGCGCCGGGGAGCTGTTTTTT	CASSIMGAGELFF	NA	TRBJ2-2	NA	TRBV19
TGTGCCAGCTCGCAGAACAGGGACGAGCAGTACTTC	CASSQNRDEQYF	few	TRBJ2-7	NA	TRBV18
TGTGCCTGGAGCTTCTTCCGCAGGACAGGGGTAGTTTCACCCCTCCACTTT	CAWSFFRRTGVVSPLHF	few	TRBJ1-6	TRBD1	TRBV30